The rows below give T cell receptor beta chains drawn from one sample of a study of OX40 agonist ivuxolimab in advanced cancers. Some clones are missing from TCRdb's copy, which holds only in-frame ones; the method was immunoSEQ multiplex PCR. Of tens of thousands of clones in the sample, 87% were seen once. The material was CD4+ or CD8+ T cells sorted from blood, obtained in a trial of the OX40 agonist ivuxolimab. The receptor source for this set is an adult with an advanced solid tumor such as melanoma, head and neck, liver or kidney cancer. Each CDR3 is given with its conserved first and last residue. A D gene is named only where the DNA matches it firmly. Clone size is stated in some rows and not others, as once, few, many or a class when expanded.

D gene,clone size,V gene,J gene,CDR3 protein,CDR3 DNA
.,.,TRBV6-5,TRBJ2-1,CASSYSTLVGVEQFF,TGTGCCAGCAGTTACTCGACTCTAGTTGGGGTTGAGCAGTTCTTC
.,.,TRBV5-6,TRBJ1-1,CASTPVGRDTEAFF,TGTGCCAGCACCCCCGTCGGGCGCGACACTGAAGCTTTCTTT
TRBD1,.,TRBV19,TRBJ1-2,CASRETGITNYGYTF,TGTGCCAGTCGTGAGACAGGGATCACCAACTATGGCTACACCTTC
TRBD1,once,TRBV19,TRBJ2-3,CASSLGTVVDTQYF,TGTGCCAGTAGTCTCGGGACAGTGGTGGATACGCAGTATTTT
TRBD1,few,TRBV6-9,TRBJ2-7,CASKLTGGFDYEQYF,TGTGCCAGCAAACTGACAGGGGGCTTCGACTACGAGCAGTACTTC
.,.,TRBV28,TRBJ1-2,CATKRYGYTF,TGTGCCACCAAGCGCTATGGCTACACCTTC
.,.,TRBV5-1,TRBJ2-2,CASSLEARDTGELFF,TGCGCCAGCAGCTTGGAGGCCAGGGACACCGGGGAGCTGTTTTTT
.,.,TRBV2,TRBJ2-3,CASNDGTSDTQYF,TGTGCCAGCAATGATGGGACCAGCGATACGCAGTATTTT
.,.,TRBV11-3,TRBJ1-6,CASSGGTNSPLHF,TGTGCCAGCAGCGGAGGGACGAATTCACCCCTCCACTTT
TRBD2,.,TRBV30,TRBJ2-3,CAWSVFPGLAGRRPTDTQYF,TGTGCCTGGAGTGTATTCCCCGGACTAGCGGGAAGGCGCCCTACAGATACGCAGTATTTT
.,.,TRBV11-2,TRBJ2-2,CASSAGSGTGELFF,TGTGCCAGCAGCGCAGGGTCCGGGACCGGGGAGCTGTTTTTT
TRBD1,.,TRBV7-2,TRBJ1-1,CASSLVGRGQMNTEAFF,TGTGCCAGCAGCTTAGTAGGTAGGGGACAGATGAACACTGAAGCTTTCTTT
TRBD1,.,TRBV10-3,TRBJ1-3,CAISPLQGAASGNTIYF,TGTGCCATCAGTCCATTACAGGGGGCCGCCTCTGGAAACACCATATATTTT
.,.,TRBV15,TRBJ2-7,CATSRDLTFEQYF,TGTGCCACCAGCAGAGATCTGACATTCGAGCAGTACTTC
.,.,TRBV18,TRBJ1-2,CASSPGEVAYGYTF,TGTGCCAGCTCACCGGGGGAAGTAGCCTATGGCTACACCTTC
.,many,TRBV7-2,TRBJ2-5,CASSERETQYF,TGTGCCAGCAGCGAGCGGGAGACCCAGTACTTC
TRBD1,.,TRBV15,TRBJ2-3,CATGGQALTDTQYF,TGTGCCACCGGGGGACAGGCTTTGACAGATACGCAGTATTTT
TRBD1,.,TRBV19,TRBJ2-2,CASRTGTGGGWSGELFF,TGTGCCAGTAGAACCGGGACAGGGGGCGGTTGGTCCGGGGAGCTGTTTTTT
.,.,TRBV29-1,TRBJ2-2,CSVLPGPARDTGELFF,TGCAGCGTCCTCCCCGGACCTGCTCGTGACACCGGGGAGCTGTTTTTT
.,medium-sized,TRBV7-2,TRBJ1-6,CASSLASGSSSPLHF,TGTGCCAGCAGCTTAGCGTCGGGGTCTTCATCACCCCTCCACTTT
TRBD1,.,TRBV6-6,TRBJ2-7,CASSYRDRGPGGEQYF,TGTGCCAGCAGTTACCGGGACAGGGGCCCAGGAGGCGAGCAGTACTTC
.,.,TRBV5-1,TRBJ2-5,CASSGDEETQYF,TGCGCCAGTTCAGGGGATGAAGAGACCCAGTACTTC
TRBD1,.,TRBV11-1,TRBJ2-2,CASRASSGQSTGELFF,TGTGCCAGCCGAGCCAGCTCGGGACAGAGCACCGGGGAGCTGTTTTTT
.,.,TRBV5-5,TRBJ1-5,CASSLTGTTNQPQHF,TGTGCCAGCAGCCTAACCGGGACCACCAATCAGCCCCAGCATTTT
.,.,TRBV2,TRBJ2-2,CASSVTKNTGELFF,TGTGCCAGCAGTGTCACCAAGAACACCGGGGAGCTGTTTTTT
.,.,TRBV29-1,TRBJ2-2,CSVGHYTGELFF,TGCAGCGTTGGACATTACACCGGGGAGCTGTTTTTT
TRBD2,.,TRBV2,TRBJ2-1,CASRGLAGPYNEQFF,TGTGCCAGCAGGGGACTAGCGGGACCATACAATGAGCAGTTCTTC
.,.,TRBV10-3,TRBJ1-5,CAISESGGHGQPQHF,TGTGCCATCAGTGAGTCGGGGGGGCATGGTCAGCCCCAGCATTTT
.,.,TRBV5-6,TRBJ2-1,CASSATWKSGGNEQFF,TGTGCCAGCAGCGCCACATGGAAATCGGGTGGGAATGAGCAGTTCTTC
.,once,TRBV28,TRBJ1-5,CASSFSGLANQPQHF,TGTGCCAGCAGTTTCTCGGGGTTGGCGAATCAGCCCCAGCATTTT
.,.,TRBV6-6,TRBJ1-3,CASSYSVAQAGNTIYF,TGTGCCAGCAGTTACTCGGTGGCCCAGGCAGGAAACACCATATATTTT
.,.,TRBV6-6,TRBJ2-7,CASSEGSTSYEQYF,TGTGCCAGCAGTGAGGGGTCGACCTCCTACGAGCAGTACTTC
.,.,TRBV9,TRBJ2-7,CASSPRLKSEQYF,TGTGCCAGCAGCCCCCGGCTAAAGAGCGAGCAGTACTTC
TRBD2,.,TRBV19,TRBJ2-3,CASSPSGRARTQYF,TGTGCCAGTAGTCCAAGCGGGAGGGCCCGTACGCAGTATTTT
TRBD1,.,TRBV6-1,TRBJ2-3,CASSDRTGGDTQYF,TGTGCCAGCAGTGACCGGACAGGGGGAGATACGCAGTATTTT
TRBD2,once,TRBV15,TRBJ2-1,CATSIRASGGYNEQFF,TGTGCCACCAGCATACGGGCCAGCGGGGGTTACAATGAGCAGTTCTTC
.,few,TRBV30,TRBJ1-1,CAWIRDKSMNTEAFF,TGTGCCTGGATCCGGGACAAATCAATGAACACTGAAGCTTTCTTT
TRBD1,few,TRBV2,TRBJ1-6,CASRGQGNSPLHF,TGTGCCAGCAGGGGACAGGGCAATTCACCCCTCCACTTT
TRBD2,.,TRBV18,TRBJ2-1,CASSPRTGGGGEQFF,TGTGCCAGCTCACCACGAACGGGAGGGGGGGGTGAGCAGTTCTTC
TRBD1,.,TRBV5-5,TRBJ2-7,CASSQPPTGDYEQYF,TGTGCCAGCAGCCAGCCACCGACAGGGGACTACGAGCAGTACTTC
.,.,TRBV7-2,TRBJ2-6,CASSLLVAGANVLTF,TGTGCCAGCAGCTTATTAGTAGCTGGGGCCAACGTCCTGACTTTC
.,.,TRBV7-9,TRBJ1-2,CASSLEGRGIANYGYTF,TGTGCCAGCAGCTTAGAGGGCAGGGGAATAGCTAACTATGGCTACACCTTC
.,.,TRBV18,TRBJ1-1,CASSPSLKGQAFF,TGTGCCAGCTCACCTTCCTTGAAGGGCCAAGCTTTCTTT
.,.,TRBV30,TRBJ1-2,CAWKLNRNSDGYGYTF,TGTGCCTGGAAGTTGAACAGGAATTCGGACGGATATGGCTACACCTTC
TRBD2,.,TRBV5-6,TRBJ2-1,CASSRGGSRSYNEQFF,TGTGCCAGCAGTCGCGGGGGTTCCCGCTCCTACAATGAGCAGTTCTTC
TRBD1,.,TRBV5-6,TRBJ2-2,CASSPDRLDTGELFF,TGTGCCAGCAGCCCGGACAGGCTAGACACCGGGGAGCTGTTTTTT
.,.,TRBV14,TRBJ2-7,CASSQERQGDYEQYF,TGTGCCAGCAGCCAAGAGAGGCAGGGTGACTACGAGCAGTACTTC
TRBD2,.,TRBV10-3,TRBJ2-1,CAIREGLAYNEQFF,TGTGCCATCAGAGAGGGACTAGCCTACAATGAGCAGTTCTTC
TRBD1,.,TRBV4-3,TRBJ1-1,CASSQDIRGWKAFF,TGCGCCAGCAGCCAAGATATCAGGGGGTGGAAAGCTTTCTTT
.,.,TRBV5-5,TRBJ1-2,CASSSQEGKNGYTF,TGTGCCAGCAGCTCCCAGGAGGGGAAAAATGGCTACACCTTC
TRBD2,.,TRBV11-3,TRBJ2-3,CASSSGTSGRTDTQYF,TGTGCCAGCAGCTCCGGGACTAGCGGGCGCACAGATACGCAGTATTTT
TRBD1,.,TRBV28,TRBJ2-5,CASISGTGGSITETQYF,TGTGCCAGCATCAGCGGGACAGGGGGCAGCATAACAGAGACCCAGTACTTC
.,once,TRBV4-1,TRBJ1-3,CASSMGYSGNTIYF,TGCGCCAGCAGTATGGGGTACTCTGGAAACACCATATATTTT
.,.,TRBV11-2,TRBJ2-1,CASRDAAGHHEQFF,TGTGCCAGCAGGGATGCGGCAGGGCACCATGAGCAGTTCTTC
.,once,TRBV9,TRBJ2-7,CASSVGEGGILYEQYF,TGTGCCAGCAGCGTAGGGGAAGGGGGTATCCTCTACGAGCAGTACTTC
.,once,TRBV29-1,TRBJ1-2,CSVLQGNGYTF,TGCAGCGTCTTACAGGGAAATGGCTACACCTTC
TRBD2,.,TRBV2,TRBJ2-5,CASSFTSGQETQYF,TGTGCCAGCAGTTTCACTAGCGGCCAAGAGACCCAGTACTTC
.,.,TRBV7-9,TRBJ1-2,CASSLDPGRWGYTF,TGTGCCAGCAGCTTAGACCCAGGGCGTTGGGGCTACACCTTC
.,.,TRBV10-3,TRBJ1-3,CATGTGSGPGNTIYF,TGTGCCACAGGGACGGGATCTGGACCTGGAAACACCATATATTTT
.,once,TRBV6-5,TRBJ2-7,CASSYRPAAHEQYF,TGTGCCAGCAGTTACCGACCGGCAGCCCACGAGCAGTACTTC